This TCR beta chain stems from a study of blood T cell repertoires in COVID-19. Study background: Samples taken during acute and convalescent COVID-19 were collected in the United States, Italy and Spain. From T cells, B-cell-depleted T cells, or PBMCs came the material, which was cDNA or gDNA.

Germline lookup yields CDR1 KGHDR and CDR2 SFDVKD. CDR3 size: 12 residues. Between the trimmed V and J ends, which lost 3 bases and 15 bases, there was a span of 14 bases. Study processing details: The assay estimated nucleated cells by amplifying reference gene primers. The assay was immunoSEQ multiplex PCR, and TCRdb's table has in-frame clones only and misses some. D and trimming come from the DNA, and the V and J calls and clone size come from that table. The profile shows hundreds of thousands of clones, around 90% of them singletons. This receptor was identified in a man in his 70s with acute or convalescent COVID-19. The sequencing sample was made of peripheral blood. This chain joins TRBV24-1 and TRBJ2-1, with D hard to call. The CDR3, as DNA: TGTGCCACCAGTGATGTACAGACCCCCCCGTTCTTC. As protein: CATSDVQTPPFF.